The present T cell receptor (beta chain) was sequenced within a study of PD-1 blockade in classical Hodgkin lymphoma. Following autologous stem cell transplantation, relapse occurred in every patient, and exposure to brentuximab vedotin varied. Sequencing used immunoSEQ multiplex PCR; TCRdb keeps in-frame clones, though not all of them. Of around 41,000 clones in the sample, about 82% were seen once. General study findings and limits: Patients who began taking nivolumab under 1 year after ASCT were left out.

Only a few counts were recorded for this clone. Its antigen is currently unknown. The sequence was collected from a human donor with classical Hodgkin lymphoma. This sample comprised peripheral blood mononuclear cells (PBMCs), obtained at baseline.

This CDR3 reads CATSRDTGSTEAFF. CDR3 DNA sequence: TGTGCCACCAGCAGAGACACAGGGAGCACTGAAGCTTTCTTT. The chain couples TRBV15 to TRBJ1-1, with a tentative D call TRBD1 (6 bases). CDR1 is LNHNV, CDR2 YYDKDF, per germline (reference sequence). There are 14 residues in the CDR3. V dropped 0 bases and J dropped 4 bases, with 9 bases sitting between them. Combining the CDR3 with reference TRBV15 and TRBJ1-1 gives the whole variable domain DAMVIQNPRYQVTQFGKPVTLSCSQTLNHNVMYWYQQKSSQAPKLLFHYYDKDFNNEADTPDNFQSRRPNTSFCFLDIRSPGLGDTAMYLCATSRDTGSTEAFFGQGTRLTVV.